This T cell receptor (beta chain) is from a study of breast tumors, draining lymph nodes, adjacent tissues. TCRdb fed the multiplex PCR reads into MiXCR, producing one record per CDR3 protein. The repertoire holds 15,000 to 20,000 distinct CDR3 sequences, with nearly 45% as singletons. V was pared by 5 bases and J by 3 bases, with 21 bases of the junction left unmatched. The CDR3 has 19 residues. CDR1 and CDR2 (germline): SGHTA, FQGNSA. The chain employs TRBV7-2 and TRBJ2-7; 8 nucleotides agree with TRBD1. The sequence was collected from a female donor with breast cancer. Some clones in this sample may be carry-over from other donors' samples. What was sequenced was tumor-adjacent breast tissue. CDR3 region: CASSLFPPGTGQSHYEQYF. CDR3 nucleotides: TGTGCCAGCAGCCTATTTCCCCCCGGGACAGGACAATCACACTACGAGCAGTACTTC. The full variable domain, in which reference TRBV7-2 and TRBJ2-7 provide the parts outside the CDR3, is GAGVSQSPSNKVTEKGKDVELRCDPISGHTALYWYRQSLGQGLEFLIYFQGNSAPDKSGLPSDRFSAERTGGSVSTLTIQRTQQEDSAVYLCASSLFPPGTGQSHYEQYFGPGTRLTVT.